Presented here are 23 T cell receptor beta chains from one specimen sequenced in a study of cytomegalovirus exposure and HLA in healthy donors. TCRdb's copy holds only in-frame clones and misses some; the assay was immunoSEQ multiplex PCR. Of 200,000 or so clones detected, roughly 84% appear once; the ten largest clones hold 2% to 2.5%. Sequencing was performed on PBMCs. These receptor sequences come from a woman aged 18-29 years in good health and CMV-seropositive.

This chain connects TRBV9 to TRBJ2-2; TRBD2 matches at 11 bases. Trimming took 2 bases from V and 7 from J; bases not matched to a gene: 4. The CDR3 spans 15 residues. In germline, CDR1 is SGDLS, CDR2 YYNGEE. CDR3 DNA sequence: TGTGCCAGCAGCGTGGGACTAGCGGCTAGCGGGGAGCTGTTTTTT. It is translated as CASSVGLAASGELFF.

The chain links TRBV6-6 to TRBJ2-2, with D perhaps matching TRBD1 (6 bases). Germline V gives CDR1 MNHNY, CDR2 SVGAGI (reference sequence). This CDR3 is built from 16 residues. With 2 bases removed from V and 5 bases from J, the gap between germline ends came to 15 bases. The CDR3 DNA reads as TGTGCCAGCAGTTACGCTGGACAGTCTATTACCGGGGAGCTGTTTTTT. It codes for CASSYAGQSITGELFF.

This chain uses TRBV6-1 with TRBJ1-1, with D possibly TRBD1 on 5 matching bases. The CDR3 is 15 amino acids. V shed 2 bases and J shed 10 bases, with 20 bases lying between them. Germline CDR1 reads MNHNS; CDR2 reads SASEGT. The CDR3 region is CASSESGYRPATAFF. The CDR3 nucleotides read TGTGCCAGCAGTGAATCAGGGTATCGGCCCGCAACAGCTTTCTTT.

The chain couples TRBV6-6 to TRBJ2-3; no definite D call. Trimming stripped 0 bases from V and 6 bases from J, with 13 bases between. The V gene's germline CDR1 is MNHNY and CDR2 SVGAGI (reference sequence). The CDR3 contains 15 residues. CDR3 residues: CASSYSDRLSDTQYF. The DNA for the CDR3 is TGTGCCAGCAGTTACTCGGATCGACTCTCCGATACGCAGTATTTT.

The genes are TRBV19 and TRBJ2-1; possible D gene TRBD1, 5 bases. Germline assignment: CDR1 LNHDA and CDR2 SQIVND (reference sequence). V was clipped by 5 bases and J by 0 bases, with 14 bases between them. This CDR3 region has 16 residues. CDR3 region: CASSLSDRGSYNEQFF. DNA for the CDR3: TGTGCCAGTAGTCTCTCCGACAGAGGCTCCTACAATGAGCAGTTCTTC.

This clone occurred many times. The gene calls are TRBV18 and TRBJ1-1; a possible D gene is TRBD1 (5 bases). Germline CDR1 reads KGHSH; CDR2 reads LQKENI. CDR3 length: 17 amino acids. V lost 0 bases, J lost 4 bases, and 18 bases lay in between. CDR3 DNA sequence: TGTGCCAGCTCACCACCGGGGACGGTCGTCGGGGGCACTGAAGCTTTCTTT. It yields the protein CASSPPGTVVGGTEAFF.

The gene calls are TRBV7-9 and TRBJ1-5; 7 bases agree with TRBD1. Germline lookup yields CDR1 SEHNR and CDR2 FQNEAQ (reference sequence). CDR3 length: 15 residues. J lost 4 bases, V lost 5 bases, and 8 bases had no gene match. The CDR3 reads CASSVTGTANQPQHF. Written as DNA, the CDR3 is TGTGCCAGCAGCGTTACCGGGACAGCAAATCAGCCCCAGCATTTT.

The chain carries TRBV29-1 and TRBJ2-5; D is undetermined. CDR1 is SQVTM, CDR2 ANQGSEA, per germline. The CDR3 contains 12 residues. Trimming took off 7 bases at V and 1 base at J, with 10 bases between the two ends. CDR3 DNA sequence: TGCAGCGCCGCCGGGTCCCAAGAGACCCAGTACTTC. It specifies CSAAGSQETQYF. Full variable domain (rest looked up from reference TRBV29-1 and TRBJ2-5): SAVISQKPSRDICQRGTSLTIQCQVDSQVTMMFWYRQQPGQSLTLIATANQGSEATYESGFVIDKFPISRPNLTFSTLTVSNMSPEDSSIYLCSAAGSQETQYFGPGTRLLVL.

The rearrangement joins TRBV29-1 to TRBJ1-5; perhaps TRBD1 as D (6 bases). This CDR3 comprises 14 residues. Germline V gene sequence: CDR1 SQVTM, CDR2 ANQGSEA. V gave up 8 bases and J gave up 3 bases, with 17 bases separating them. The DNA for the CDR3 is TGCAGCCCCCTTTACTACAGGGTCAATCAGCCCCAGCATTTT. Encoded protein: CSPLYYRVNQPQHF.

V gene TRBV28 combines with J gene TRBJ2-2; 12 positions match TRBD2. This CDR3 contains 19 residues. With V trimmed by 3 bases and J by 4 bases, 12 bases remained unmatched. In germline, CDR1 is MDHEN, CDR2 SYDVKM. CDR3: CASSLRGLAGGPGTGELFF. CDR3 coding DNA: TGTGCCAGCAGTTTGAGAGGGCTAGCGGGAGGGCCGGGCACCGGGGAGCTGTTTTTT.

The chain combines TRBV6-1 with TRBJ2-7; the D gene is possibly TRBD2 (5 bases). V lost 4 bases and J 6 bases, leaving 16 bases between the germline ends. The length of the CDR3 is 14 residues. Germline loops: CDR1 MNHNS, CDR2 SASEGT. The CDR3 DNA reads as TGTGCCAGCAGTGCGCCCACCCGGGGTGGCGAGCAGTACTTC. Translating it yields CASSAPTRGGEQYF.

A single count supports this clone. The CDR3 DNA follows: TGTGCCAGCAGTTATGGGAGGACCTACGAGCAGTACTTC. As protein: CASSYGRTYEQYF. This chain joins TRBV6-5 and TRBJ2-7, with TRBD2 as a possible D gene (6 bases). Per the germline V gene, CDR1 is MNHEY and CDR2 is SVGAGI. This CDR3 contains 13 residues. V was clipped by 3 bases and J by 2 bases, with 8 bases between them.

The CDR3 DNA is TGTGCCAGCAGTGAACTACAGGGGGCGCGTAACTACGAGCAGTACTTC. This sequence encodes CASSELQGARNYEQYF. The chain couples TRBV27 to TRBJ2-7, with 9 nucleotides matching TRBD1. The CDR3 sequence is 16 residues long. V lost 5 bases to trimming and J lost 3 bases; unmatched junction nucleotides: 11. Germline CDR1 MNHEY, CDR2 SMNVEV (reference sequence).

In its sample, this clone was seen a few times. The chain recombines TRBV11-2 with TRBJ1-1; tentatively, D is TRBD1 (5 bases). In germline, CDR1 is SGHAT, CDR2 FQNNGV. The CDR3 spans 13 residues. Deletions cut 8 bases from V and 7 bases from J, with 17 bases between. CDR3 protein: CASASGAGGEAFF. CDR3 DNA sequence: TGTGCCAGCGCCTCCGGGGCGGGGGGTGAAGCTTTCTTT.

This clone was detected once. V gene TRBV4-1 combines with J gene TRBJ2-2; TRBD2 matches 13 bases. From germline, CDR1 is MGHRA and CDR2 YSYEKL. The junction had 18 bases not matched to a gene; V was cut back by 2 bases and J by 3 bases. The CDR3 is 22 residues long. The CDR3 DNA reads TGCGCCAGCAGCCAATTCCTTGGGCGTCGGGGACTAGCGGGACCAGACACCGGGGAGCTGTTTTTT. Translation gives CASSQFLGRRGLAGPDTGELFF.

This chain links TRBV9 with TRBJ2-1; TRBD2 matches at 12 bases. Germline lookup yields CDR1 SGDLS and CDR2 YYNGEE. This CDR3 comprises 14 residues. After removal of 4 bases from V and 10 bases from J, the junction contained 6 bases not matched to a gene. The CDR3 DNA sequence: TGTGCCAGCAGCTATAGGACTAGCGGGAACGAGCAGTTCTTC. This gives the protein CASSYRTSGNEQFF.

The gene calls are TRBV9 and TRBJ1-5; D unclear. V lost 0 bases and J 0 bases, leaving 10 bases between the germline ends. From germline, CDR1 is SGDLS and CDR2 YYNGEE. This CDR3 region has 16 residues. For the CDR3, the DNA is TGTGCCAGCAGCGTAGCGGCAGACTATAGCAATCAGCCCCAGCATTTT. Its protein is CASSVAADYSNQPQHF.

CDR3 loop: CASSFREDEQFF. The CDR3 coding sequence is TGTGCCAGCAGCTTCAGGGAGGATGAGCAGTTCTTC. V is TRBV5-6 and J is TRBJ2-1; D may be TRBD2 (6 bases). V lost 2 bases and J 8 bases, leaving 8 bases between the germline ends. Germline loops: CDR1 SGHDT, CDR2 YYEEEE. The CDR3 has 12 residues.

The chain carries TRBV11-2 and TRBJ2-5; D might be TRBD2 (6 bases). CDR3 length equals 15 residues. V lost 5 bases and J lost 5, with 18 bases in between. Germline CDR1 and CDR2: SGHAT and FQNNGV. The CDR3 loop is CASSPSVRAGETQYF. The CDR3 DNA sequence: TGTGCCAGCAGCCCTTCGGTCCGGGCGGGGGAGACCCAGTACTTC. The variable domain in full, with the rest retrieved from reference TRBV11-2 and TRBJ2-5, is EAGVAQSPRYKIIEKRQSVAFWCNPISGHATLYWYQQILGQGPKLLIQFQNNGVVDDSQLPKDRFSAERLKGVDSTLKIQPAKLEDSAVYLCASSPSVRAGETQYFGPGTRLLVL.

Details on this clone: No DNA is shown, since the ends of the CDR3 on it are uncertain; the CDR3 is the one TCRdb lists. CDR3 sequence reads: CASSKVGTGIMYEQYF. The rearrangement joins TRBV21-1 to TRBJ2-7; the table's TRBD1 call for D was not verified on the DNA. TRBV21-1 is termed a pseudogene. Both ends counted, the CDR3 spans 16 residues.

This CDR3 reads CASSLGTGKFF. CDR3 in DNA: TGCGCCAGCAGCCTAGGGACAGGGAAGTTCTTC. The V gene is TRBV4-1, the J gene TRBJ2-1, with 9 bases aligning to TRBD1. The CDR3 is made up of 11 amino acids. Germline V gene sequence: CDR1 MGHRA, CDR2 YSYEKL. V lost 4 bases to trimming and J lost 14 bases; unmatched junction nucleotides: 3.

There are a few counts of this clone. The chain combines TRBV19 with TRBJ2-5, with D tentatively TRBD2 (7 bases). The CDR3 has 15 residues. Germline CDR1 reads LNHDA; CDR2 reads SQIVND (reference sequence). Trimming shortened V by 3 bases and J by 5 bases, and 16 bases separated the two germline ends. CDR3 DNA: TGTGCCAGTAGTATTGGAGGGGGGGCGGGGGAGACCCAGTACTTC. This encodes CASSIGGGAGETQYF.

The V gene is TRBV30, the J gene TRBJ2-3; perhaps TRBD2 as D (6 bases). This CDR3 contains 16 residues. Trimming removed 2 bases at V and 6 bases at J, with 21 bases between. Germline V lookup: CDR1 GTSNPN, CDR2 SVGIG (reference sequence). The CDR3 DNA follows: TGTGCCTGGAGTCAGGACGGGAGAATAGGTTTCGATACGCAGTATTTT. It codes for CAWSQDGRIGFDTQYF. The full variable domain, in which reference TRBV30 and TRBJ2-3 provide the parts outside the CDR3, is SQTIHQWPATLVQPVGSPLSLECTVEGTSNPNLYWYRQAAGRGLQLLFYSVGIGQISSEVPQNLSASRPQDRQFILSSKKLLLSDSGFYLCAWSQDGRIGFDTQYFGPGTRLTVL.